These 26 T cell receptor beta chains share one sample of origin, sequenced in a study of cytotoxic CD8 clonotypes in ibrutinib-treated CLL (dated by TCRdb to about 2021). The sample's time point, from its label and the paper: approximately 25 months on ibrutinib. Library construction relied on the immunoSEQ multiplex PCR assay. TCRdb stores this immuneACCESS table with in-frame sequences only. Part of the clones is absent; in the studies checked, under half of the shortfall reflects unresolved V genes, and no reason is known for the rest. This sample lists 150,000 to 200,000 clones; less than 85% were detected once. Clones ranked in the top ten supply 3.5% to 5.5% of the sample. This specimen consisted of PBMCs, obtained after 24 months of ibrutinib treatment. These receptors originate from a human donor with chronic lymphocytic leukemia.

J is TRBJ2-1 and V is TRBV2; D ambiguous. Per germline, CDR1 SNHLY and CDR2 FYNNEI. V dropped 7 bases and J dropped 9 bases, with 16 bases sitting between them. CDR3 length: 13 residues. This CDR3 is CASTYGSPPEQFF. DNA for the CDR3: TGTGCCAGCACATACGGGTCACCCCCTGAGCAGTTCTTC.

V is TRBV10-2 and J is TRBJ1-5; perhaps TRBD1 as D (6 bases). Trimming stripped 6 bases from V and 9 bases from J, with 18 bases between. Germline assignment: CDR1 WSHSY and CDR2 SAAADI. This CDR3 contains 14 residues. CDR3 loop: CASRKGVPNMPQHF. The CDR3 region has the DNA TGCGCCAGCAGGAAGGGGGTCCCGAATATGCCCCAGCATTTT.

V and J are TRBV11-2 and TRBJ2-5; D ambiguous. The germline V gene has CDR1 SGHAT and CDR2 FQNNGV. Trimming took off 2 bases at V and 4 bases at J, with 8 bases between the two ends. The CDR3 spans 13 residues. CDR3 nucleotides: TGTGCCAGCAGCTTAATGGGTGCAGAGACCCAGTACTTC. Residues: CASSLMGAETQYF. Full variable domain (outside the CDR3, taken from reference TRBV11-2 and TRBJ2-5): EAGVAQSPRYKIIEKRQSVAFWCNPISGHATLYWYQQILGQGPKLLIQFQNNGVVDDSQLPKDRFSAERLKGVDSTLKIQPAKLEDSAVYLCASSLMGAETQYFGPGTRLLVL.

The rearrangement uses TRBV5-1 and TRBJ1-2, with D tentatively TRBD1 (6 bases). The germline V and J ends were trimmed by 4 bases and 2 bases, with 21 bases remaining between them. CDR3 size: 17 residues. Germline CDR1 is SGHRS and CDR2 is YFSETQ. This chain's CDR3 is CASSQSGTHMVNYGYTF. CDR3 nucleotides: TGCGCCAGCAGCCAGAGTGGGACACACATGGTCAACTATGGCTACACCTTC.

This chain uses TRBV4-1 with TRBJ1-1, with a weak D call TRBD1 (6 bases). This CDR3 region has 15 residues. V lost 4 bases and J 4 bases, leaving 16 bases between the germline ends. CDR1 and CDR2 from the germline V gene are MGHRA and YSYEKL. The CDR3 spells CASSPSYGGGTEAFF. CDR3 nucleotide sequence: TGCGCCAGCAGCCCCTCCTACGGGGGCGGCACTGAAGCTTTCTTT.

In its sample, this clone is medium-sized. The chain joins TRBV29-1 to TRBJ1-1, with D perhaps TRBD1 (5 bases). This CDR3 comprises 10 residues. Germline CDR1 reads SQVTM; CDR2 reads ANQGSEA. Trimming took off 6 bases at V and 7 bases at J, with 9 bases between the two ends. The CDR3 reads CSVRQLEAFF. The CDR3 region has the DNA TGCAGCGTGCGACAGCTTGAAGCTTTCTTT.

This clone came up once. V and J are TRBV4-3 and TRBJ1-2; 8 bases align to TRBD1. Germline CDR1 and CDR2: LGHNA and YSLEER. Germline trimming cut 3 bases from V and 1 base from J; bases unmatched to any gene: 10. The CDR3 totals 17 residues. The CDR3 bases are TGCGCCAGCAGCCATTCACCGTTACAGGGGGGTAACTATGGCTACACCTTC. This codes for CASSHSPLQGGNYGYTF.

The J gene is TRBJ1-1, the V gene TRBV18; perhaps TRBD1 as D (5 bases). Germline V lookup: CDR1 KGHSH, CDR2 LQKENI. V lost 2 bases and J 0 bases, leaving 16 bases between the germline ends. The CDR3 has 17 residues. CDR3 protein: CASSPRQGPPLNTEAFF. The CDR3, as DNA: TGTGCCAGCTCACCAAGGCAGGGTCCGCCCTTGAACACTGAAGCTTTCTTT.

This CDR3 is CASSSGFNPGDEQYF. The CDR3 coding sequence is TGTGCCAGCAGTTCCGGATTCAATCCTGGGGACGAGCAGTACTTC. The chain combines TRBV28 with TRBJ2-7; unclear D gene. Germline CDR1 reads MDHEN; CDR2 reads SYDVKM. The CDR3 length is 15 residues. Trimming cost V 4 bases and J 5 bases, with 18 bases left between them.

The genes are TRBV21-1 and TRBJ1-2. TRBV21-1 is a pseudogene locus. This CDR3 contains 13 residues. In DNA form, the CDR3 reads TGTGCCAGCAGCCCACCCCCGGGACTCGGCTACACCTTC. Translation gives CASSPPPGLGYTF.

The gene calls are TRBV11-2 and TRBJ1-3; D gene unclear. The V end lost 4 bases, the J end lost 0 bases, and 10 bases lay between the germline ends. The CDR3 consists of 15 residues. The V gene's germline CDR1 is SGHAT and CDR2 FQNNGV. CDR3 amino acids: CASSWAADSGNTIYF. As DNA, the CDR3 is TGTGCCAGCAGCTGGGCCGCTGACTCTGGAAACACCATATATTTT.

The V and J genes are TRBV5-5 and TRBJ2-7; D possibly corresponds to TRBD1 (6 bases). With 1 base removed from V and 0 bases from J, the gap between germline ends came to 8 bases. Germline CDR1 reads SGHKS; CDR2 reads YYEKEE (reference sequence). The CDR3 has 14 amino acids. The CDR3 protein is CASSLTGSSYEQYF. The CDR3 nucleotides read TGTGCCAGCAGCTTGACAGGGAGCTCCTACGAGCAGTACTTC.

This chain links TRBV7-9 with TRBJ2-1, with TRBD1 matching 8 bases. Losses at the gene ends were 10 bases for V and 5 bases for J; bases not matched to a gene: 4. The CDR3 runs 12 residues. Germline CDR1 and CDR2: SEHNR and FQNEAQ (reference sequence). DNA of the CDR3: TGTGCCACCCCGGACAGGGACAATGAGCAGTTCTTC. The encoded protein is CATPDRDNEQFF.

Only one count was recorded for this clone. The chain is built from TRBV9 and TRBJ2-7; weak D call: TRBD2 (6 bases). CDR1 is SGDLS, CDR2 YYNGEE, per germline. The CDR3 is made up of 15 amino acids. With 0 bases removed from V and 1 base from J, the gap between germline ends came to 11 bases. The CDR3 is CASSVGGTGSYEQYF. For the CDR3, the DNA is TGTGCCAGCAGCGTAGGGGGGACTGGGTCCTACGAGCAGTACTTC.

The chain uses TRBV5-6 and TRBJ2-5; D possibly matches TRBD1 or TRBD2 (5 bases each). V was trimmed by 0 bases and J by 9 bases, leaving 12 bases between them. The length of the CDR3 is 13 residues. CDR1 is SGHDT, CDR2 YYEEEE, per germline. CDR3 nucleotides: TGTGCCAGCAGCTTGGCTGCTCGAGGGGCCCAGTACTTC. Translating it yields CASSLAARGAQYF.

The chain joins TRBV9 to TRBJ2-3, with TRBD2 matching over 8 bases. The V gene's germline CDR1 is SGDLS and CDR2 YYNGEE. The CDR3 loop spans 16 amino acids. The V segment lost 0 bases and the J segment 5 bases; nucleotides outside the gene matches: 8. CDR3: CASSVAGGALGDTQYF. The DNA of the CDR3 is TGTGCCAGCAGCGTAGCCGGGGGGGCCCTGGGAGATACGCAGTATTTT. Using reference TRBV9 and TRBJ2-3 for the parts outside the CDR3, the full variable domain is DSGVTQTPKHLITATGQRVTLRCSPRSGDLSVYWYQQSLDQGLQFLIQYYNGEERAKGNILERFSAQQFPDLHSELNLSSLELGDSALYFCASSVAGGALGDTQYFGPGTRLTVL.

V gene TRBV11-2 combines with J gene TRBJ2-3; possibly TRBD2 for D (6 bases). V shed 7 bases and J shed 0 bases, with 17 bases lying between them. This CDR3 is built from 16 residues. CDR1 and CDR2 from the germline V gene are SGHAT and FQNNGV. The CDR3 loop reads CASTDRVADSTDTQYF. In nucleotides, the CDR3 is TGTGCCAGCACCGATAGAGTAGCGGACAGCACAGATACGCAGTATTTT.

The chain recombines TRBV11-2 with TRBJ1-1, with D perhaps TRBD1 (5 bases). CDR3 length: 13 amino acids. The germline V gene encodes CDR1 SGHAT and CDR2 FQNNGV. The germline V and J ends were trimmed by 2 bases and 9 bases, with 13 bases remaining between them. This chain's CDR3 is CASSLNRQFKAFF. In nucleotides, the CDR3 is TGTGCCAGCAGCTTAAATAGACAGTTTAAAGCTTTCTTT.

This chain links TRBV6-1 with TRBJ2-7, with D unresolved. The germline CDR1 and CDR2 sequences are MNHNS and SASEGT. CDR3 length equals 11 residues. The V gene lost 3 bases and the J gene lost 5 bases, with 5 bases spanning the gap. The CDR3 protein is CASSDYHEQYF. The CDR3, as DNA: TGTGCCAGCAGTGATTACCACGAGCAGTACTTC.

The chain couples TRBV9 to TRBJ1-2; TRBD1 agrees at 7 bases. The junction had 8 bases not matched to a gene; V was cut back by 4 bases and J by 5 bases. The CDR3 extends over 14 amino acids. CDR1 and CDR2 (germline): SGDLS, YYNGEE. CDR3 amino acids: CASSSGTANYGYTF. Written as DNA, the CDR3 is TGTGCCAGCAGCTCCGGGACAGCGAATTATGGCTACACCTTC.

V is TRBV5-1 and J is TRBJ1-6; D is unclear. Germline CDR1 is SGHRS and CDR2 is YFSETQ. Trimming left V 0 bases short and J 0 bases short, with 4 bases between. The CDR3 extends over 15 amino acids. CDR3 loop: CASSLAGSYNSPLHF. Written as DNA, the CDR3 is TGCGCCAGCAGCTTGGCCGGCTCCTATAATTCACCCCTCCACTTT.

V and J are TRBV15 and TRBJ2-2; TRBD2 is a possible D gene (6 bases). The V gene lost 0 bases and the J gene lost 1 base, with 12 bases spanning the gap. This CDR3 comprises 17 residues. Germline lookup yields CDR1 LNHNV and CDR2 YYDKDF (reference sequence). The CDR3, as DNA: TGTGCCACCAGCAGAGATCGGGGGACGGTGAACACCGGGGAGCTGTTTTTT. The encoded protein is CATSRDRGTVNTGELFF.

This chain connects TRBV30 to TRBJ1-2, with 9 bases matching TRBD1. The germline V gene encodes CDR1 GTSNPN and CDR2 SVGIG (reference sequence). This CDR3 has 13 amino acids. With 5 bases clipped from V and 5 bases from J, the junction kept 6 bases outside the gene matches. The CDR3 DNA sequence: TGTGCCTGGGAGGAGGACAGGGGATATGGCTACACCTTC. It is translated as CAWEEDRGYGYTF.

The rearrangement uses TRBV7-2 and TRBJ1-5; D gene uncertain. Between the trimmed V and J ends, which lost 1 base and 2 bases, there was a span of 6 bases. The CDR3 runs to 14 residues. CDR1 is SGHTA and CDR2 is FQGNSA in the germline V gene. CDR3 sequence reads: CASSLGTGNQPQHF. The CDR3 region has the DNA TGTGCCAGCAGCTTAGGCACAGGCAATCAGCCCCAGCATTTT.

The V call is TRBV9, the J call TRBJ2-3; a possible D gene is TRBD2 (6 bases). The ends were cut back, 0 bases at V and 1 base at J, with 9 bases in the middle. CDR1 and CDR2 (germline): SGDLS, YYNGEE. The CDR3 spans 15 residues. The CDR3: CASSVVGGGTDTQYF. In DNA form, the CDR3 reads TGTGCCAGCAGCGTAGTCGGAGGGGGCACAGATACGCAGTATTTT.

This sequence joins TRBV19 and TRBJ2-1; TRBD1 is a possible D gene (5 bases). The CDR3 runs 14 residues. Looked up from germline, CDR1 is LNHDA and CDR2 is SQIVND (reference sequence). Trimming removed 6 bases from V and 6 bases from J, with 15 bases in between. The CDR3 DNA follows: TGTGCCAGTAGACAACTATCCAGGGCCAATGAGCAGTTCTTC. Translating gives CASRQLSRANEQFF.